This T cell receptor beta chain came from a study of T-cell reconstitution after alpha-beta-depleted transplantation in children. Unique molecular identifiers featured in how the TCRbeta library was prepared. TCRdb fed the PCR reads into MiXCR, producing one record per CDR3 protein. The repertoire consists of approximately 640,000 distinct CDR3 sequences, with 15% to 20% occurring once and the leading ten covering 0.85% to 1.3%. From germline, CDR1 is SGDLS and CDR2 YYNGEE. Trimming stripped 2 bases from V and 3 bases from J, with 7 bases between. The CDR3 length is 13 residues. The sequencing used PBMCs from the stem cell graft donor, collected from the stem cell graft. The V gene is TRBV9, the J gene TRBJ2-3, with unresolved D. The TCR originated in a human donor who donated a stem cell graft to a child with acute myeloid leukemia. The CDR3: CASSVTATDTQYF. CDR3 in DNA: TGTGCCAGCAGCGTCACAGCGACAGATACGCAGTATTTT.